Listed here is a single T cell receptor (beta chain). As yet, its antigen is unknown. Germline CDR1 and CDR2: SGHRS and YFSETQ. The CDR3 runs to 14 residues. V shed 4 bases, J shed 13 bases, and the junction held 7 bases outside the gene matches. This specimen comes from a study of shared clonotypes between healthy human individuals. The assay was immunoSEQ multiplex PCR, and TCRdb's table has in-frame clones only and misses some. The sample includes approximately 1,000,000 clones, approximately 77% seen only once; the top ten take roughly 0.83%. Overall study results and limits: Of the naive CD4 clonotypes, roughly 5.2% were shared across a handful of donors.

This rearrangement joins TRBV5-1 to TRBJ1-6; TRBD1 agrees at 11 bases. Input material: memory CD4+ T cells from PBMCs. The subset: CD45RA-negative fraction. The TCR was taken from a man aged 18 to 30 in good health. Some clones in this sample may be carry-over from other donors' samples. CDR3 protein: CASSQDRGRFPLHF. The CDR3 nucleotides read TGCGCCAGCAGCCAGGACAGGGGGCGCTTCCCCCTCCACTTT.